This T cell receptor (beta chain) appears in the sequencing data of a study of CXCR3-negative and CXCR3-positive naive CD8 T cells. Study as a whole: For each library, about 1.5 +/- 0.3 million TRB reads were obtained, approximately 140 million in total.

The CDR3 is 12 residues long. Germline V gene lookup returns CDR1 KGHSH and CDR2 LQKENI. Of note for this clonotype: Antigen: not known.

Overall study findings and caveats: Compared with CXCR3-negative naive cells, CXCR3-positive naive cells showed more hydrophobic TRB CDR3s. Both naive subsets carried similar amounts of surface CD5, so TCR strength was inferred from TRB CDR3 properties.

All TRB cDNA libraries came from 5' RACE performed with UMI labels. Using the 5' RACE reads, TCRdb records one entry per CDR3 protein without DNA. The sample totals over 50,000 distinct CDR3 sequences. CD45RO-CCR7+CD27+CD95- marked naive CD8+ T cells. The specimen was naive CXCR3+ CD8+ T cells from blood. Subset: CD45RO-CCR7+CD27+CD95- naive CD8+ T cells expressing CXCR3 (TNR3+). The sequence was collected from a human donor in good health. Some clones in this sample may be carry-over from other donors' samples. The chain combines TRBV18 with TRBJ1-1; TCRdb's D call, TRBD1, is unchecked because there is no DNA. This CDR3 reads CASSTGGTEAFF.